Listed below are T cell receptor beta chains from one sample, sequenced in a study of blood T cell repertoires in COVID-19. Some clones are missing from TCRdb's copy, which holds only in-frame ones; the method was immunoSEQ multiplex PCR. The table shows 200,000 to 250,000 clones, with over 60% occurring only once. What was sequenced was peripheral blood. The receptors stem from a woman in her seventies with acute or convalescent COVID-19. Each CDR3 is given with its conserved first and last residue. Fields, in order: J gene, clone size, V gene, CDR3 protein. Size is stated for part of the rows, as once, few or many counts, or as a class when the clone is expanded.

TRBJ2-3 - TRBV4-2 CASSQVAGTDTQYF
TRBJ1-5 - TRBV24-1 CATGTGSNQPQHF
TRBJ2-3 - TRBV10-3 CAISDPGGDLTDTQYF
TRBJ2-2 - TRBV5-5 CASSLVESNTGELFF
TRBJ2-3 few TRBV11-2 CASSFAGGDTQYF
TRBJ2-1 - TRBV6-2/TRBV6-3 CASSYPKRGGQNEQFF
TRBJ2-3 - TRBV5-8 CASSLPGLAGGDTQYF
TRBJ1-2 - TRBV30 CAHNFQTRGGYTF
TRBJ1-5 - TRBV5-1 CASSSGQADNQPQHF
TRBJ1-4 few TRBV4-2 CASSDTGVTEKLFF
TRBJ1-1 - TRBV9 CASNTGQGLISVVNTEAFF
TRBJ1-2 - TRBV7-9 CASSSGTGGGYTF
TRBJ2-2 - TRBV19 CASLTGDSLNTGELFF
TRBJ1-1 - TRBV2 CASSPGGGQGNTEAFF
TRBJ2-5 - TRBV18 CASSPPEGWQETQYF
TRBJ2-2 - TRBV21-1 CASSHPGTGTGELFF
TRBJ2-1 few TRBV6-2/TRBV6-3 CASSYATRGLASNEQFF
TRBJ1-2 - TRBV5-6 CASSRGQGTYGYTF
TRBJ1-4 - TRBV27 CASSLSQGSEKLFF
TRBJ2-5 - TRBV24-1 CATSFTGSGGETQYF
TRBJ1-2 - TRBV5-1 CASRPPDRGRTDYTF
TRBJ2-1 - TRBV7-8 CASSLFGGQGSYNEQFF
TRBJ1-1 - TRBV9 CASSAEGTYPTEAFF
TRBJ2-3 - TRBV6-2/TRBV6-3 CASSYSRDSTDTQYF
TRBJ1-5 - TRBV2 CASSVARGNQPQHF
TRBJ2-1 few TRBV4-2 CASSQDGRLYNEQFF
TRBJ1-6 once TRBV7-6 CASRSGVGNSPLHF
TRBJ2-1 few TRBV11-2 CASTRNPGTSPSEQFF
TRBJ1-5 once TRBV5-1 CASFTGGYQPQHF
TRBJ1-2 - TRBV24-1 CATGGRAHGYTF
TRBJ2-1 - TRBV6-6 CASSYGQGYNEQFF
TRBJ2-7 - TRBV10-2 CASSSGGGEQYF
TRBJ1-6 few TRBV10-3 CAISLEGVNNSPLHF
TRBJ2-5 - TRBV19 CASSIEKGQGEETQYF